The rows below give T cell receptor beta chains drawn from one sample of a study of Graves' ophthalmopathy and Graves' hyperthyroidism. A single record per CDR3 protein comes from TCRdb applying MiXCR to the multiplex PCR reads. Of some 750,000 distinct CDR3 sequences in the sample, roughly 40% were seen once. The sample comprised peripheral blood. These TCRs come from an adult man with Graves' ophthalmopathy. CDR3s include the opening cysteine and the closing phenylalanine or tryptophan. The order of the fields is clone size, V gene, J gene, D gene, CDR3 DNA, CDR3 protein. D genes are given only for firm matches. Not every row has a clone size; where given, it reads once, few, many or a size class.

clone_size: many; v_call: TRBV15; j_call: TRBJ1-1; d_call: TRBD1; cdr3_nt: TGTGCCACCAGCAGAGGCGGACAGGTGGTGAGCACTGAAGCTTTCTTT; cdr3_aa: CATSRGGQVVSTEAFF
clone_size: many; v_call: TRBV5-1; j_call: TRBJ1-1; d_call: .; cdr3_nt: TGCGCCAGCAGCTTGGCTACATCCACTGAAGCTTTCTTT; cdr3_aa: CASSLATSTEAFF
clone_size: .; v_call: TRBV6-5; j_call: TRBJ1-2; d_call: TRBD1; cdr3_nt: TGTGCCAGCAGACAACGCCTGACAGGGATAGATGGCTACACCTTC; cdr3_aa: CASRQRLTGIDGYTF
clone_size: .; v_call: TRBV25-1; j_call: TRBJ1-2; d_call: TRBD1; cdr3_nt: TGCGCCAGCAGCGCCGCCGCAGGGGGCGGCTATGGCTACACCTTC; cdr3_aa: CASSAAAGGGYGYTF
clone_size: many; v_call: TRBV5-1; j_call: TRBJ1-6; d_call: .; cdr3_nt: TGCGCCAGCAGCGAAGTAAGCTCCTATAATTCACCCCTCCACTTT; cdr3_aa: CASSEVSSYNSPLHF
clone_size: .; v_call: TRBV2; j_call: TRBJ2-7; d_call: .; cdr3_nt: TGTGCCAGCAGTGAAGCGGGAGGCCGAACCTACGAGCAGTACTTC; cdr3_aa: CASSEAGGRTYEQYF
clone_size: few; v_call: TRBV6-1; j_call: TRBJ1-1; d_call: TRBD1; cdr3_nt: TGTGCCAGCACCAGATTGACAGGGACGAACACTGAAGCTTTCTTT; cdr3_aa: CASTRLTGTNTEAFF
clone_size: .; v_call: TRBV19; j_call: TRBJ2-6; d_call: .; cdr3_nt: TGTGCCAGTAGTTCTCCGGAGGCTACCCTTCTCTCTGGGGCCAACGTCCTGACTTTC; cdr3_aa: CASSSPEATLLSGANVLTF
clone_size: .; v_call: TRBV15; j_call: TRBJ2-7; d_call: TRBD1; cdr3_nt: TGTGCCACCAGCAGGGTGGACAGGGGGGCTTACGAGCAGTACTTC; cdr3_aa: CATSRVDRGAYEQYF
clone_size: .; v_call: TRBV10-3; j_call: TRBJ1-1; d_call: TRBD1; cdr3_nt: TGTGCCAGCAGTAAGGACAGGGGGAACACTGAAGCTTTCTTT; cdr3_aa: CASSKDRGNTEAFF
clone_size: .; v_call: TRBV7-6; j_call: TRBJ2-5; d_call: .; cdr3_nt: TGTGCCAGCAGCACCTTAGGGACGGATCAAGAGACCCAGTACTTC; cdr3_aa: CASSTLGTDQETQYF
clone_size: few; v_call: TRBV10-3; j_call: TRBJ2-5; d_call: .; cdr3_nt: TGTGCCAGCAGTTACACCGGACAGAATCAAGAGACCCAGTACTTC; cdr3_aa: CASSYTGQNQETQYF
clone_size: many; v_call: TRBV19; j_call: TRBJ1-5; d_call: .; cdr3_nt: TGTGCCAGTAGTATCCCGGGGGCCGGTCAGCCCCAGCATTTT; cdr3_aa: CASSIPGAGQPQHF
clone_size: once; v_call: TRBV7-2; j_call: TRBJ1-3; d_call: .; cdr3_nt: TGTGCCAGCAGCTTAGCTAGAGGGGGGCGAGGAAACACCATATATTTT; cdr3_aa: CASSLARGGRGNTIYF
clone_size: .; v_call: TRBV20-1; j_call: TRBJ2-7; d_call: .; cdr3_nt: TGCAGCTCCGGGTTTTCAAGGTTCTACGAGCAGTACTTC; cdr3_aa: CSSGFSRFYEQYF
clone_size: many; v_call: TRBV11-2; j_call: TRBJ1-1; d_call: .; cdr3_nt: TGTGCCAGCAGCTTAGTCAGGGTGAGGAGAGCTTTCTTT; cdr3_aa: CASSLVRVRRAFF
clone_size: .; v_call: TRBV7-3; j_call: TRBJ2-5; d_call: TRBD2; cdr3_nt: TGTGCCAGCAGCCCCGGGACTAGCGAAGCCATCCAAGAGACCCAGTACTTC; cdr3_aa: CASSPGTSEAIQETQYF
clone_size: .; v_call: TRBV5-8; j_call: TRBJ1-1; d_call: TRBD1; cdr3_nt: TGTGCCAGCAGCTTCGCCTTGGACAGGGTGAACACTGAAGCTTTCTTT; cdr3_aa: CASSFALDRVNTEAFF
clone_size: .; v_call: TRBV11-1; j_call: TRBJ2-5; d_call: .; cdr3_nt: .; cdr3_aa: CASSFYICSARASQETQYF
clone_size: few; v_call: TRBV20-1; j_call: TRBJ1-1; d_call: TRBD1; cdr3_nt: TGCAGTGCTAGTCACTTTGCGGGACAGGGAAAAACTGAAGCTTTCTTT; cdr3_aa: CSASHFAGQGKTEAFF
clone_size: few; v_call: TRBV20-1; j_call: TRBJ2-5; d_call: .; cdr3_nt: TGCAGTGCTACCCGCGACGGGGGGCCGGAAGAGACCCAGTACTTC; cdr3_aa: CSATRDGGPEETQYF
clone_size: .; v_call: TRBV2; j_call: TRBJ1-1; d_call: .; cdr3_nt: TGTGTGGGGGGCGCGGGGCTAACTGAAGCTTTCTTT; cdr3_aa: CVGGAGLTEAFF
clone_size: few; v_call: TRBV24-1; j_call: TRBJ2-2; d_call: .; cdr3_nt: TGTGCCAGCAGTAGTTTTGTCGCCGGGGAGCTGTTTTTT; cdr3_aa: CASSSFVAGELFF
clone_size: few; v_call: TRBV7-2; j_call: TRBJ2-7; d_call: .; cdr3_nt: TGTGCCAGCAGCTTATCGAAGATCCGTGGCTGGAGCTCCTACGAGCAGTACTTC; cdr3_aa: CASSLSKIRGWSSYEQYF
clone_size: .; v_call: TRBV20-1; j_call: TRBJ2-5; d_call: .; cdr3_nt: TGCAGTGCTAGTATGGAGGGAGAGACCCAGTACTTC; cdr3_aa: CSASMEGETQYF
clone_size: .; v_call: TRBV7-8; j_call: TRBJ2-6; d_call: .; cdr3_nt: TGTGCCAGCTTTCCTCATGGGGGTGGAGGGGCCAACGTCCTGACTTTC; cdr3_aa: CASFPHGGGGANVLTF
clone_size: few; v_call: TRBV10-3; j_call: TRBJ1-2; d_call: .; cdr3_nt: TGTGCCATCAGTGAGTACCCTAGGACTCATCCCGAAAAGGCCAAAGGCTACACCTTC; cdr3_aa: CAISEYPRTHPEKAKGYTF
clone_size: .; v_call: TRBV25-1; j_call: TRBJ2-5; d_call: TRBD1; cdr3_nt: TGTGCCAGCAGTGCCGAGACAGGGGCCGCAGTGGAGACCCAGTACTTC; cdr3_aa: CASSAETGAAVETQYF
clone_size: few; v_call: TRBV7-9; j_call: TRBJ2-7; d_call: .; cdr3_nt: TGTGCCATCAGGAGGGGCTACGAGCAGTACTTC; cdr3_aa: CAIRRGYEQYF
clone_size: .; v_call: TRBV19; j_call: TRBJ2-2; d_call: TRBD2; cdr3_nt: TGTGCCAGTAGTATAGTTGCGCTAGCGGGAGATTTGGGCGGGGAGCTGTTTTTT; cdr3_aa: CASSIVALAGDLGGELFF
clone_size: many; v_call: TRBV10-3; j_call: TRBJ2-2; d_call: TRBD2; cdr3_nt: TGTGCCATCAGTGAGCCACGGGGGGTTAACACCGGGGAGCTGTTTTTT; cdr3_aa: CAISEPRGVNTGELFF
clone_size: .; v_call: TRBV20-1; j_call: TRBJ1-5; d_call: .; cdr3_nt: TGCAGTGCCTACGATAGTCAGGGCAGCAATCAGCCCCAGCATTTT; cdr3_aa: CSAYDSQGSNQPQHF
clone_size: .; v_call: TRBV7-9; j_call: TRBJ2-5; d_call: TRBD1; cdr3_nt: TGTGCCAGCAGCTACCGGGACAGGAAGCAAGAGACCCAGTACTTC; cdr3_aa: CASSYRDRKQETQYF
clone_size: .; v_call: TRBV29-1; j_call: TRBJ2-5; d_call: TRBD1; cdr3_nt: TGCAGCGTTTGCAGGGGGTTTTGTATTGAGACCCAGTACTTC; cdr3_aa: CSVCRGFCIETQYF
clone_size: .; v_call: TRBV7-6; j_call: TRBJ2-5; d_call: TRBD2; cdr3_nt: TGTGCCAGCAGTGGGCGGGAGGGTGGAGAGACCCAGTACTTC; cdr3_aa: CASSGREGGETQYF
clone_size: .; v_call: TRBV7-2; j_call: TRBJ1-2; d_call: .; cdr3_nt: TGTGCCAGCAGCTTCCGGGGGGCTGCTGGCTACACCTTC; cdr3_aa: CASSFRGAAGYTF
clone_size: .; v_call: TRBV7-2; j_call: TRBJ2-7; d_call: .; cdr3_nt: TGTGCCAGCAGCGAAGGGTTAGGGTCCTACGAGCAGTACTTC; cdr3_aa: CASSEGLGSYEQYF
clone_size: few; v_call: TRBV2; j_call: TRBJ2-7; d_call: .; cdr3_nt: TGTGCCAGCAGTGTAAAGGGAGCCTACGAGCAGTACTTC; cdr3_aa: CASSVKGAYEQYF
clone_size: many; v_call: TRBV25-1; j_call: TRBJ2-5; d_call: TRBD2; cdr3_nt: TGTGCCAGCAGTGAACCGGGAGGACTTATGGAGACCCAGTACTTC; cdr3_aa: CASSEPGGLMETQYF
clone_size: many; v_call: TRBV15; j_call: TRBJ2-5; d_call: .; cdr3_nt: .; cdr3_aa: CATSILGPTETQYF
clone_size: .; v_call: TRBV7-9; j_call: TRBJ1-1; d_call: TRBD1; cdr3_nt: TGTGCCAGCAGCCAAGAAAGGGGGCTGAGCACTGAAGCTTTCTTT; cdr3_aa: CASSQERGLSTEAFF
clone_size: .; v_call: TRBV28; j_call: TRBJ2-7; d_call: .; cdr3_nt: TGTGCCAGCGGGTACCCAGGGTCCACCTACGAGCAGTACTTC; cdr3_aa: CASGYPGSTYEQYF
clone_size: .; v_call: TRBV19; j_call: TRBJ1-5; d_call: .; cdr3_nt: TGTGCCAGCGTCGGGGTAACCAATCAGCCCCAGCATTTT; cdr3_aa: CASVGVTNQPQHF
clone_size: few; v_call: TRBV7-9; j_call: TRBJ2-5; d_call: TRBD1; cdr3_nt: TGTGCCAGCAGCTCCACGTGGGGGACAGGGCTGGAGACCCAGTACTTC; cdr3_aa: CASSSTWGTGLETQYF
clone_size: .; v_call: TRBV5-1; j_call: TRBJ2-7; d_call: .; cdr3_nt: TGCGCCAGCAGGAAGACACTGACGGGCTCCTACGAGCAGTACTTC; cdr3_aa: CASRKTLTGSYEQYF
clone_size: .; v_call: TRBV2; j_call: TRBJ2-7; d_call: .; cdr3_nt: TGTGCCAGCAGTGAATGGGACCGACGCGAGCAGTACTTC; cdr3_aa: CASSEWDRREQYF
clone_size: .; v_call: TRBV30; j_call: TRBJ2-7; d_call: .; cdr3_nt: TGTGCCTGGGGGGCTAATGTCGGCGAGCAGTACTTC; cdr3_aa: CAWGANVGEQYF
clone_size: many; v_call: TRBV20-1; j_call: TRBJ1-1; d_call: .; cdr3_nt: TGCAGTGCTAGTATACGGGAGACTCGAGCTTTCTTT; cdr3_aa: CSASIRETRAFF
clone_size: many; v_call: TRBV7-2; j_call: TRBJ2-5; d_call: TRBD1; cdr3_nt: TGTGCCAGCAGCGGAAGGACAGGGGTTTCAGAGACCCAGTACTTC; cdr3_aa: CASSGRTGVSETQYF
clone_size: many; v_call: TRBV29-1; j_call: TRBJ2-6; d_call: .; cdr3_nt: TGCAGCATTGATGAAGGACAACTTGTCTCTGGGGCCAACGTCCTGACTTTC; cdr3_aa: CSIDEGQLVSGANVLTF
clone_size: .; v_call: TRBV18; j_call: TRBJ2-7; d_call: .; cdr3_nt: TGTGCCAGCTCACCAAAAGGGGGGCCCTACGAGCAGTACTTC; cdr3_aa: CASSPKGGPYEQYF
clone_size: many; v_call: TRBV14; j_call: TRBJ2-6; d_call: .; cdr3_nt: TGTGCCAGCAGCCAATTCATTCTACGCCCTGGGGCCAACGTCCTGACTTTC; cdr3_aa: CASSQFILRPGANVLTF
clone_size: many; v_call: TRBV7-9; j_call: TRBJ1-5; d_call: .; cdr3_nt: TGTGCCAGCAGCCCAGAACATAGCAATCAGCCCCAGCATTTT; cdr3_aa: CASSPEHSNQPQHF
clone_size: .; v_call: TRBV4-3; j_call: TRBJ1-6; d_call: .; cdr3_nt: TGCGCCAGCAGCCGGAGCAATTCACCCCTCCACTTT; cdr3_aa: CASSRSNSPLHF
clone_size: .; v_call: TRBV19; j_call: TRBJ2-3; d_call: .; cdr3_nt: TGTGCCAGTAGTATATTTGGAGATACGCAGTATTTT; cdr3_aa: CASSIFGDTQYF